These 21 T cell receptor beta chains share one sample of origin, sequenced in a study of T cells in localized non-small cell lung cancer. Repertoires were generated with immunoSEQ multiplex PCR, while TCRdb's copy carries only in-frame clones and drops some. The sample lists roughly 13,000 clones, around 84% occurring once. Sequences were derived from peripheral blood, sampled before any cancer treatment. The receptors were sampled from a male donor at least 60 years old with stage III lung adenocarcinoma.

CDR3: CAWSVRYTQYF. For the CDR3, the DNA is TGTGCCTGGAGTGTACGGTATACGCAGTATTTT. This sequence joins TRBV30 and TRBJ2-3; no definite D call. Germline CDR1 reads GTSNPN; CDR2 reads SVGIG (reference sequence). The CDR3 extends over 11 amino acids. V was clipped by 0 bases and J by 7 bases, with 5 bases between them.

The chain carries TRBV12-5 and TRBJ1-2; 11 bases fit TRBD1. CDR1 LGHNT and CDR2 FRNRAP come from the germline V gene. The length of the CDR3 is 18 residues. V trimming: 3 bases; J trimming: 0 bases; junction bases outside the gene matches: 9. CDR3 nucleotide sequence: TGTGCTAGTGGTTTCCGGACAGGGGGCTTGGGAGCTAACTATGGCTACACCTTC. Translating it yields CASGFRTGGLGANYGYTF.

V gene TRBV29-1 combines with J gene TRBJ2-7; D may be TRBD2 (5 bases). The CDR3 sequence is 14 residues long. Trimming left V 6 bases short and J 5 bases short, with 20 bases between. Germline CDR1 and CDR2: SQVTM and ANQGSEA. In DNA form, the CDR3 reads TGCAGCGTAGAGAATGGGAGTCGTAGCGACGAGCAGTACTTC. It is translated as CSVENGSRSDEQYF.

The CDR3 spells CASSLESGTYEQYF. The CDR3 DNA follows: TGTGCCAGCTCACTCGAGTCAGGGACCTACGAGCAGTACTTC. The chain is built from TRBV18 and TRBJ2-7, with a possible D match to TRBD1 (5 bases). The CDR3 has 14 residues. The V and J ends lost 4 bases and 2 bases respectively, with 12 bases between them. Germline V gives CDR1 KGHSH, CDR2 LQKENI.

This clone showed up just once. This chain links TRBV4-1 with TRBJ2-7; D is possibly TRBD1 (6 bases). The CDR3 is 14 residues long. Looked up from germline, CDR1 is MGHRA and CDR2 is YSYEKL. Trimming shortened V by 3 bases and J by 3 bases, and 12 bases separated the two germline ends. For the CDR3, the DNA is TGCGCCAGCAGCCACAGGGGATCGGACTACGAGCAGTACTTC. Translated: CASSHRGSDYEQYF.

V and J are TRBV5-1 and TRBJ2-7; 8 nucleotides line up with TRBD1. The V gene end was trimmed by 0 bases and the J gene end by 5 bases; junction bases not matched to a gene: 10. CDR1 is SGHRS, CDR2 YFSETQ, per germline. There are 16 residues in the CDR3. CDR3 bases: TGCGCCAGCAGCTTGGTCCCCGGACAGGGTAAAAACGAGCAGTACTTC. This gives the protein CASSLVPGQGKNEQYF.

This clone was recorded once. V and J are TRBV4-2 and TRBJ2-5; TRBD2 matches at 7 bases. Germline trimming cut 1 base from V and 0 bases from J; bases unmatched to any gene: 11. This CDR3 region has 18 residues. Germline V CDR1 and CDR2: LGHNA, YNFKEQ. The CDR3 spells CASSQVLGRGSNQETQYF. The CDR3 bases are TGTGCCAGCAGCCAAGTCCTGGGGAGGGGTAGCAACCAAGAGACCCAGTACTTC.

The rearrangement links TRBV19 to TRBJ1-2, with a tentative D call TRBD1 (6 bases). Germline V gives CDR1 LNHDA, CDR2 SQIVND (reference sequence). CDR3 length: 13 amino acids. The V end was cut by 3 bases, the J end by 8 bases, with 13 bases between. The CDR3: CASSITTGWGYTF. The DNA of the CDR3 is TGTGCCAGTAGTATTACGACAGGCTGGGGCTACACCTTC.

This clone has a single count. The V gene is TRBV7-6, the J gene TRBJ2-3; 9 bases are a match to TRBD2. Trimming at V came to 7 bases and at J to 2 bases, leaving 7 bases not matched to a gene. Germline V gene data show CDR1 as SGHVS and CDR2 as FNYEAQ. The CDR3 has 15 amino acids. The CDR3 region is CASTKGTSLTDTQYF. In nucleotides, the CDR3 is TGTGCCAGCACCAAAGGGACTAGCCTCACAGATACGCAGTATTTT.

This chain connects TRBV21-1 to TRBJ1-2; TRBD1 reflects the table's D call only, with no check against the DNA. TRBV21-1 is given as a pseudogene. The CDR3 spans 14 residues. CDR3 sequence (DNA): TGTGCCAGCAGGTCACTGGACAGGGACGATGGCTACACCTTC. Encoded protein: CASRSLDRDDGYTF.

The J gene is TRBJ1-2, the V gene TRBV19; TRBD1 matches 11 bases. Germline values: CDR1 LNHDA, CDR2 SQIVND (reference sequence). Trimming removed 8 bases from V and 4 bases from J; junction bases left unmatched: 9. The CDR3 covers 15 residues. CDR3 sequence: CASGVDRGQFYGYTF. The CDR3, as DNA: TGTGCCAGTGGGGTGGACAGGGGGCAGTTCTATGGCTACACCTTC. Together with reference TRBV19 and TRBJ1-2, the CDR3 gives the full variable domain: DGGITQSPKYLFRKEGQNVTLSCEQNLNHDAMYWYRQDPGQGLRLIYYSQIVNDFQKGDIAEGYSVSREKKESFPLTVTSAQKNPTAFYLCASGVDRGQFYGYTFGSGTRLTVV.

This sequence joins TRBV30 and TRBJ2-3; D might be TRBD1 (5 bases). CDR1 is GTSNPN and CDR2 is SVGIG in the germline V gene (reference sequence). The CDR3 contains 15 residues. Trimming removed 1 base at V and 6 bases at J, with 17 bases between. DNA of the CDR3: TGTGCCTGGAGTGGAAGTGTGACAGCCTGGGATACGCAGTATTTT. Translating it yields CAWSGSVTAWDTQYF.

CDR3 nucleotides: TGTGCCAGCAGTTTCGGGGGGAGGGCCGCCACCGGGGAGCTGTTTTTT. Amino acid sequence: CASSFGGRAATGELFF. V and J are TRBV27 and TRBJ2-2; 7 nucleotides match TRBD2. CDR3 length: 16 amino acids. CDR1 and CDR2 (germline): MNHEY, SMNVEV (reference sequence). With 3 bases clipped from V and 4 bases from J, the junction kept 8 bases outside the gene matches.

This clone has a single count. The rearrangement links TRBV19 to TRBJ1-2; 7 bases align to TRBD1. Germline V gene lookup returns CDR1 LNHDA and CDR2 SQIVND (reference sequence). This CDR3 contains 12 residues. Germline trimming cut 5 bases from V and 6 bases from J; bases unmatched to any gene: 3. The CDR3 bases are TGTGCCAGTAGTCTCCAGGGGGATGGCTACACCTTC. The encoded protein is CASSLQGDGYTF.

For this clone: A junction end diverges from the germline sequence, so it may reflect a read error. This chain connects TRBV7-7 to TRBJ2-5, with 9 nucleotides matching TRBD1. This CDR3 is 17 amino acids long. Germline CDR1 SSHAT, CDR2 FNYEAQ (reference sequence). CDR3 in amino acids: CASSTGTGSSRLETQYF. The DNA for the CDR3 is TGTGCTAGCAGCACGGGGACAGGGTCAAGCCGGCTAGAGACCCAGTACTTC.

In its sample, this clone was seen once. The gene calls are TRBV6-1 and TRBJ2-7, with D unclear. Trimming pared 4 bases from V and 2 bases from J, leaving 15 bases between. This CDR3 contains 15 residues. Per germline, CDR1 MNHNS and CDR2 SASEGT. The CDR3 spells CASSALPSGTYEQYF. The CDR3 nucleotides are TGTGCCAGCAGTGCCCTCCCATCAGGAACCTACGAGCAGTACTTC.

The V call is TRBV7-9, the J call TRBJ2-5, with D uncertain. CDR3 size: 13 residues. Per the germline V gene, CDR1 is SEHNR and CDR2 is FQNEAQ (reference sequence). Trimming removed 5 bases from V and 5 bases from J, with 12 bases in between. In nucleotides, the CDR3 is TGTGCCAGCAGCAAGGGCTTGCGGGAGACCCAGTACTTC. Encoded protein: CASSKGLRETQYF.

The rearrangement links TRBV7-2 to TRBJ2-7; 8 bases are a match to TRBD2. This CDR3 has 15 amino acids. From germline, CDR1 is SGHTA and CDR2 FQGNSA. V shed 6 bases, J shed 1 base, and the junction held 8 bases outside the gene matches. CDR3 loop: CASSDPGTSSYEQYF. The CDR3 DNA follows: TGTGCCAGCAGTGATCCCGGGACTAGTTCCTACGAGCAGTACTTC. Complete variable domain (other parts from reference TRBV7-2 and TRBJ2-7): GAGVSQSPSNKVTEKGKDVELRCDPISGHTALYWYRQSLGQGLEFLIYFQGNSAPDKSGLPSDRFSAERTGGSVSTLTIQRTQQEDSAVYLCASSDPGTSSYEQYFGPGTRLTVT.

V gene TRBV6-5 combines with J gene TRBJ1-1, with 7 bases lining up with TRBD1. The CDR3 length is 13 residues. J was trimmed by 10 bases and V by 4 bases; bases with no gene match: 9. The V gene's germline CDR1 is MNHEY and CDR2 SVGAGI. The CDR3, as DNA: TGTGCCAGCAGTTCCACGGACGACAGGGTAGCTTTCTTT. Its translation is CASSSTDDRVAFF.

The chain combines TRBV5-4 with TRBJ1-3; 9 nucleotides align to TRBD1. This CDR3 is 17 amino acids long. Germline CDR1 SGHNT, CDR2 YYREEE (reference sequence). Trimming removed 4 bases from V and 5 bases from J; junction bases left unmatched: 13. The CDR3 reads CASSKRTGASSRNTIYF. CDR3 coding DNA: TGTGCCAGCAGCAAAAGGACAGGGGCTTCTTCGAGAAACACCATATATTTT.

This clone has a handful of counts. CDR3: CASSSIAGVYEQYF. The CDR3 DNA follows: TGTGCCAGCAGCTCCATAGCGGGAGTATACGAGCAGTACTTC. This rearrangement joins TRBV7-2 to TRBJ2-7; 9 bases agree with TRBD2. The germline gives CDR1 SGHTA, CDR2 FQGNSA. The CDR3 is 14 residues long. The junction had 5 bases not matched to a gene; V was cut back by 4 bases and J by 4 bases.